One and the same sample provided the 26 T cell receptor beta chains below, sequenced in a study of Ad26.COV2.S vaccination and SARS-CoV-2 variants. Sequencing was performed with immunoSEQ multiplex PCR; in TCRdb, only in-frame clones are kept and a portion is missing. Altogether about 380,000 clones are present, 83% being singletons, with the ten largest covering around 7.3%. Described treatment: about 20 received Ad26.COV2.S at low or high dose, single or two shots; about 5 received placebo; per-sample allocation not given. Collection of the samples took place on day 63 after the first injection of vaccine or placebo. Sequencing used peripheral blood, obtained in a trial of Ad26.COV2.S vaccine versus placebo. These receptors were collected from a person between 18 and 65 years old who received the Ad26.COV2.S COVID-19 vaccine or a placebo.

The chain links TRBV6-5 to TRBJ2-1; tentatively, D is TRBD1 (5 bases). Germline-derived CDR1 and CDR2 are MNHEY and SVGAGI. Between the trimmed V and J ends, which lost 8 bases and 12 bases, there was a span of 23 bases. The CDR3 extends over 14 amino acids. As DNA, the CDR3 is TGTGCCAGCGTAGTACAGACCAGTAACCAGGGGCAGTTCTTC. Translation: CASVVQTSNQGQFF.

This chain connects TRBV5-8 to TRBJ2-3, with 8 bases aligning to TRBD2. Germline V CDR1 and CDR2: SGHTS, YDEGEE. This CDR3 region has 15 residues. V shed 4 bases, J shed 3 bases, and the junction held 7 bases outside the gene matches. For the CDR3, the DNA is TGTGCCAGCAGCGTCTCGGGGGGGATGACAGATACGCAGTATTTT. Translation: CASSVSGGMTDTQYF.

This chain joins TRBV7-6 and TRBJ2-3, with D possibly matching TRBD2 (6 bases). Trimming shortened V by 0 bases and J by 3 bases, and 10 bases separated the two germline ends. Germline assignment: CDR1 SGHVS and CDR2 FNYEAQ. The CDR3 consists of 15 residues. The CDR3: CASSLAGGMTDTQYF. CDR3 in DNA: TGTGCCAGCAGCTTAGCTGGGGGGATGACAGATACGCAGTATTTT.

The V call is TRBV19, the J call TRBJ1-6; no clear D gene. The CDR3 totals 17 residues. V shed 8 bases and J shed 0 bases, with 17 bases lying between them. Germline CDR1 and CDR2: LNHDA and SQIVND (reference sequence). This CDR3 reads CASRHVRDSSYNSPLHF. The CDR3 nucleotides read TGTGCCAGTCGGCACGTTCGGGATAGCTCCTATAATTCACCCCTCCACTTT. Full variable domain (missing parts from reference TRBV19 and TRBJ1-6): DGGITQSPKYLFRKEGQNVTLSCEQNLNHDAMYWYRQDPGQGLRLIYYSQIVNDFQKGDIAEGYSVSREKKESFPLTVTSAQKNPTAFYLCASRHVRDSSYNSPLHFGNGTRLTVT.

This clone was counted only a few times. The J gene is TRBJ1-1, the V gene TRBV5-6; D is unresolved. V was trimmed by 4 bases and J by 7 bases, leaving 8 bases between them. The CDR3 loop spans 11 amino acids. CDR1 is SGHDT and CDR2 is YYEEEE in the germline V gene. CDR3 bases: TGTGCCAGCAGCAGTGGGGTTGAAGCTTTCTTT. Translated: CASSSGVEAFF.

This clone occurred once. CDR3 sequence (DNA): TGTGCCAGCAGTTTATCATTGGGGGGCCTCTCCCCAGCTTTCTTT. It yields the protein CASSLSLGGLSPAFF. The V call is TRBV27, the J call TRBJ1-1, with a tentative D call TRBD1 (6 bases). The ends were cut back, 0 bases at V and 10 bases at J, with 18 bases in the middle. Germline V CDR1 and CDR2: MNHEY, SMNVEV (reference sequence). The CDR3 is made up of 15 amino acids.

The chain recombines TRBV15 with TRBJ2-7; TRBD2 matches at 9 bases. Germline values: CDR1 LNHNV, CDR2 YYDKDF (reference sequence). V lost 0 bases, J lost 4 bases, and 7 bases stayed unmatched. The CDR3 has 16 residues. The CDR3 reads CATSREREGPGYEQYF. The CDR3 DNA reads as TGTGCCACCAGCAGAGAGCGGGAGGGGCCGGGGTACGAGCAGTACTTC.

V is TRBV19 and J is TRBJ2-7; the match to TRBD2 covers 10 bases. Germline CDR1 and CDR2: LNHDA and SQIVND (reference sequence). With V trimmed by 1 base and J by 2 bases, 5 bases remained unmatched. The length of the CDR3 is 16 residues. The CDR3 loop is CASSIGSGGPTYEQYF. The CDR3 coding sequence is TGTGCCAGTAGTATAGGTAGCGGGGGGCCAACCTACGAGCAGTACTTC.

Note on this clone: In the same sample, other DNA sequences code for this CDR3. This chain links TRBV10-3 with TRBJ2-7, with D unclear. Germline V gene lookup returns CDR1 ENHRY and CDR2 SYGVKD. The CDR3 is made up of 11 amino acids. V gave up 2 bases and J gave up 5 bases, with 4 bases separating them. The CDR3 bases are TGTGCCATCAGTGAGAGGGACGAGCAGTACTTC. Translating gives CAISERDEQYF.

About this clone itself: At one end the junction does not follow the germline gene, possibly because of a read error. The V and J genes are TRBV11-3 and TRBJ2-4, with a tentative D call TRBD2 (5 bases). Germline-derived CDR1 and CDR2 are SGHNT and YENEEA. The CDR3 length is 12 residues. The CDR3 region is CASSPWGVNIFF. The CDR3 coding sequence is TGTGCCAGCAGCCCCTGGGGAGTGAATATTTTCTTC.

This clone was recorded a few times. The CDR3 sequence is CASSPRGSGTMSTDTQYF. CDR3 sequence (DNA): TGTGCCAGCAGCCCTAGAGGGTCCGGGACGATGAGCACAGATACGCAGTATTTT. The chain uses TRBV7-9 and TRBJ2-3; possibly TRBD1 or TRBD2 for D (5 bases each). The germline V gene encodes CDR1 SEHNR and CDR2 FQNEAQ (reference sequence). The CDR3 runs to 18 residues. V was shortened by 5 bases and J by 0 bases, with 21 bases between the two germline ends.

V usage is TRBV11-2 and J usage is TRBJ2-1; 8 bases line up with TRBD1. Per the germline V gene, CDR1 is SGHAT and CDR2 is FQNNGV. V trimming: 5 bases; J trimming: 4 bases; junction bases outside the gene matches: 7. The CDR3 length is 15 residues. This CDR3 is CASSPDRGIYNEQFF. CDR3 bases: TGTGCCAGCAGCCCAGACAGGGGAATTTACAATGAGCAGTTCTTC.

For this clone: Other nucleotide sequences from this sample produce the same CDR3. The chain uses TRBV7-9 and TRBJ1-1; D is uncertain. The CDR3 sequence is 14 residues long. The germline CDR1 and CDR2 sequences are SEHNR and FQNEAQ (reference sequence). V lost 1 base, J lost 0 bases, and 6 bases lay in between. This CDR3 reads CASSLVVLNTEAFF. The DNA of the CDR3 is TGTGCCAGCAGCTTAGTAGTTTTGAACACTGAAGCTTTCTTT. Together with reference TRBV7-9 and TRBJ1-1, the CDR3 gives the full variable domain: DTGVSQNPRHKITKRGQNVTFRCDPISEHNRLYWYRQTLGQGPEFLTYFQNEAQLEKSRLLSDRFSAERPKGSFSTLEIQRTEQGDSAMYLCASSLVVLNTEAFFGQGTRLTVV.

The chain joins TRBV6-1 to TRBJ1-5; D ambiguous. CDR3 length equals 16 residues. Germline V gene sequence: CDR1 MNHNS, CDR2 SASEGT. Trimming took off 1 base at V and 1 base at J, with 11 bases between the two ends. The CDR3 reads CASSEVRGLSNQPQHF. CDR3 sequence (DNA): TGTGCCAGCAGTGAAGTTCGGGGTCTGAGCAATCAGCCCCAGCATTTT.

The chain uses TRBV12-5 and TRBJ2-7, with unresolved D. Germline V CDR1 and CDR2: LGHNT, FRNRAP. V lost 6 bases and J 5 bases, leaving 8 bases between the germline ends. The CDR3 has 11 residues. CDR3 region: CASGYNHEQYF. In DNA form, the CDR3 reads TGTGCTAGTGGCTATAACCACGAGCAGTACTTC. Using reference TRBV12-5 and TRBJ2-7 for the parts outside the CDR3, the full variable domain is DARVTQTPRHKVTEMGQEVTMRCQPILGHNTVFWYRQTMMQGLELLAYFRNRAPLDDSGMPKDRFSAEMPDATLATLKIQPSEPRDSAVYFCASGYNHEQYFGPGTRLTVT.

As for this clone: The same CDR3 is also encoded by other DNA sequences in this sample. CDR3: CASSFGPNTGELFF. The CDR3 DNA follows: TGTGCCAGCAGCTTCGGGCCGAACACCGGGGAGCTGTTTTTT. V and J are TRBV7-9 and TRBJ2-2; D is unclear. This CDR3 comprises 14 residues. V was cut by 3 bases and J by 0 bases, with 5 bases left in between. The germline V gene encodes CDR1 SEHNR and CDR2 FQNEAQ (reference sequence).

This clone was counted a few times. The chain has TRBV29-1 and TRBJ2-7, with a tentative D call TRBD2 (5 bases). V lost 5 bases to trimming and J lost 2 bases, with 16 bases between them. Germline CDR1 and CDR2: SQVTM and ANQGSEA. The CDR3 loop spans 14 amino acids. CDR3 region: CSVPLPGSPYEQYF. The DNA for the CDR3 is TGCAGCGTTCCCCTGCCGGGGAGCCCCTACGAGCAGTACTTC.

The chain links TRBV7-9 to TRBJ1-3, with no clear D. With 9 bases removed from V and 8 bases from J, the gap between germline ends came to 17 bases. The CDR3 covers 13 residues. The V gene's germline CDR1 is SEHNR and CDR2 FQNEAQ (reference sequence). CDR3: CASTKIYSDTIYF. Written as DNA, the CDR3 is TGTGCCAGTACGAAGATCTACTCGGACACCATATATTTT. The complete variable domain, with remaining parts taken from reference TRBV7-9 and TRBJ1-3, reads DTGVSQNPRHKITKRGQNVTFRCDPISEHNRLYWYRQTLGQGPEFLTYFQNEAQLEKSRLLSDRFSAERPKGSFSTLEIQRTEQGDSAMYLCASTKIYSDTIYFGEGSWLTVV.

Here the CDR3 reads CASSGPQGGYTF. The CDR3 nucleotides read TGTGCCAGCAGCGGTCCACAGGGTGGCTACACCTTC. V usage is TRBV9 and J usage is TRBJ1-2, with TRBD1 as a possible D gene (6 bases). Germline CDR1 is SGDLS and CDR2 is YYNGEE. This CDR3 contains 12 residues. V lost 3 bases, J lost 7 bases, and 10 bases lay in between.

The rearrangement joins TRBV15 to TRBJ2-1, with D perhaps TRBD2 (6 bases). This CDR3 contains 17 residues. V was pared by 4 bases and J by 8 bases, with 24 bases between. Germline V gene data show CDR1 as LNHNV and CDR2 as YYDKDF (reference sequence). Written as DNA, the CDR3 is TGTGCCACCAGCACATTTACGGTGGGGGAGGCATGGGATGAGCAGTTCTTC. The encoded protein is CATSTFTVGEAWDEQFF.

Comments on this clone: Different DNA sequences within this sample yield the same CDR3. The V and J genes are TRBV29-1 and TRBJ1-2; D is possibly TRBD1 (6 bases). Germline CDR1 SQVTM, CDR2 ANQGSEA. The V gene lost 3 bases and the J gene lost 4 bases, with 6 bases spanning the gap. The CDR3 loop spans 11 amino acids. The CDR3 nucleotides read TGCAGCGTTGACAGGGGCTATGGCTACACCTTC. Residues: CSVDRGYGYTF.

This rearrangement joins TRBV7-2 to TRBJ2-5; perhaps D is TRBD1 or TRBD2 (5 bases each). The CDR3 has 13 residues. CDR1 and CDR2 from the germline V gene are SGHTA and FQGNSA. With 6 bases removed from V and 1 base from J, the gap between germline ends came to 9 bases. CDR3 sequence (DNA): TGTGCCAGCAGTCAGGGAGTCCAAGAGACCCAGTACTTC. Its translation is CASSQGVQETQYF.

The chain employs TRBV7-9 and TRBJ2-3; D gene uncertain. Germline CDR1 reads SEHNR; CDR2 reads FQNEAQ (reference sequence). The V and J ends lost 2 bases and 5 bases respectively, with 14 bases between them. The CDR3 spans 15 residues. The CDR3 region has the DNA TGTGCCAGCAGCTTATACGCGGAGCCCCAAGATACGCAGTATTTT. Translation: CASSLYAEPQDTQYF.

The chain uses TRBV5-6 and TRBJ2-1; D tentatively fits TRBD1 or TRBD2 (5 bases each). The CDR3 loop spans 15 amino acids. V was clipped by 4 bases and J by 0 bases, with 11 bases between them. Germline V gene sequence: CDR1 SGHDT, CDR2 YYEEEE. The CDR3 here is CASSPGTGSYNEQFF. For the CDR3, the DNA is TGTGCCAGCAGCCCTGGGACGGGCTCCTACAATGAGCAGTTCTTC.

This clone was picked up one time. The V call is TRBV28, the J call TRBJ1-5; D is unresolved. Trimming shortened V by 2 bases and J by 7 bases, and 18 bases separated the two germline ends. CDR1 is MDHEN, CDR2 SYDVKM, per germline. The CDR3 sequence is 16 residues long. The CDR3 region has the DNA TGTGCCAGCAGTTTAACGTTGCGGAAGGGAAACCAGCCCCAGCATTTT. Its protein is CASSLTLRKGNQPQHF.

This clone was counted a single time. The V and J genes are TRBV19 and TRBJ1-1; 7 nucleotides match TRBD1. This CDR3 contains 13 residues. Germline V gene lookup returns CDR1 LNHDA and CDR2 SQIVND (reference sequence). The junction had 4 bases not matched to a gene; V was cut back by 4 bases and J by 5 bases. The CDR3 bases are TGTGCCAGTAGTACAGGGGGGAAAACTGAAGCTTTCTTT. Protein: CASSTGGKTEAFF.